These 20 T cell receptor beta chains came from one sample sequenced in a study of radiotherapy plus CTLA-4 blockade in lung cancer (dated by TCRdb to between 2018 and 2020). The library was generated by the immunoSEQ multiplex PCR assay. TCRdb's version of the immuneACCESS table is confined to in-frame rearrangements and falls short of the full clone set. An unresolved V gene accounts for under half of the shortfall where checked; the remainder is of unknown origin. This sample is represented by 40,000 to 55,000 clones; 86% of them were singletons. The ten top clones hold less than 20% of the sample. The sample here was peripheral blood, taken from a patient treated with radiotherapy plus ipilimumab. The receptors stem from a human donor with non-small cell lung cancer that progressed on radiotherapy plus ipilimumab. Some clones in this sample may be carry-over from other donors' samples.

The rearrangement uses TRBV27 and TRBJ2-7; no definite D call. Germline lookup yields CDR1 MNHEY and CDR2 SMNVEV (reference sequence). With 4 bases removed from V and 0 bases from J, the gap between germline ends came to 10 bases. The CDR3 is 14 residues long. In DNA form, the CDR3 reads TGTGCCAGCAGTTACTCTTTAAGCTCCTACGAGCAGTACTTC. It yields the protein CASSYSLSSYEQYF.

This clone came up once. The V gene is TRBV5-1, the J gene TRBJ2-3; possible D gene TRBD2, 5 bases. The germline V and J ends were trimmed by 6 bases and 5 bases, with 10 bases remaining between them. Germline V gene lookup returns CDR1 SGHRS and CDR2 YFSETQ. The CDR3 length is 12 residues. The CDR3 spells CASTSAGDTQYF. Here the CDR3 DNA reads TGCGCCAGCACTTCCGCGGGAGATACGCAGTATTTT.

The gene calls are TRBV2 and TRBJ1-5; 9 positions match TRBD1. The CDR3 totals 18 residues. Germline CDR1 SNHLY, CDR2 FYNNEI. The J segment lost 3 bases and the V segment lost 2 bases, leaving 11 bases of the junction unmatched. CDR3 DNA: TGTGCCAGCAGTGAAAGGGAAAGGGACAGGGCGGCCAATCAGCCCCAGCATTTT. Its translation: CASSERERDRAANQPQHF. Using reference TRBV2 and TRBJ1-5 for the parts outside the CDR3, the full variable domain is EPEVTQTPSHQVTQMGQEVILRCVPISNHLYFYWYRQILGQKVEFLVSFYNNEISEKSEIFDDQFSVERPDGSNFTLKIRSTKLEDSAMYFCASSERERDRAANQPQHFGDGTRLSIL.

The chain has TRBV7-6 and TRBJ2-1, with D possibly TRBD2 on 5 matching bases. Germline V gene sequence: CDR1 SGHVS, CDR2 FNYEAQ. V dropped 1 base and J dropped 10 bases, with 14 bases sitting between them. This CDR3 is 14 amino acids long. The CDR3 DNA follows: TGTGCCAGCAGCTTAGGTCGAGGGCCCCTCGAGCAGTTCTTC. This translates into CASSLGRGPLEQFF.

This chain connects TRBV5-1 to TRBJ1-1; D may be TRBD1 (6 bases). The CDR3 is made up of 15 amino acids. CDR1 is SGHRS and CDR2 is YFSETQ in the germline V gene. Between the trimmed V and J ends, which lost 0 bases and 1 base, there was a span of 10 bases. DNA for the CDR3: TGCGCCAGCAGCTTGGGTTTACAGGGGAACACTGAAGCTTTCTTT. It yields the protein CASSLGLQGNTEAFF. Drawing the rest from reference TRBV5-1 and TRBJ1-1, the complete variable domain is KAGVTQTPRYLIKTRGQQVTLSCSPISGHRSVSWYQQTPGQGLQFLFEYFSETQRNKGNFPGRFSGRQFSNSRSEMNVSTLELGDSALYLCASSLGLQGNTEAFFGQGTRLTVV.

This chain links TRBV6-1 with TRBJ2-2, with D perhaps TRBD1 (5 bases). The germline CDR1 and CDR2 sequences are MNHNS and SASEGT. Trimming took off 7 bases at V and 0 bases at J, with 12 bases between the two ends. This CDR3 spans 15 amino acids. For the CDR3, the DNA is TGTGCCAGCATTATAAGGGGCACGAACACCGGGGAGCTGTTTTTT. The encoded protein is CASIIRGTNTGELFF.

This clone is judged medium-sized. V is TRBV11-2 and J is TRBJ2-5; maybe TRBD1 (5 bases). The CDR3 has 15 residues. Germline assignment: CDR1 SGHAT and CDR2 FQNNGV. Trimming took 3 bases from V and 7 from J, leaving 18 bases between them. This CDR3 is CASSLIETEGWTQYF. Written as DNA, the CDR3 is TGTGCCAGCAGCTTGATTGAGACAGAAGGTTGGACCCAGTACTTC.

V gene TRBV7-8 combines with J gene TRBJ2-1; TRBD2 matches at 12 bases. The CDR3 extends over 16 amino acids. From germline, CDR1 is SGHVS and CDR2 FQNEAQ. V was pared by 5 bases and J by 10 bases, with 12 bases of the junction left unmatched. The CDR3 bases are TGTGCCAGCAGCCAACTAGCGGGGGGTCCGGGTGGGGAGCAGTTCTTC. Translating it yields CASSQLAGGPGGEQFF.

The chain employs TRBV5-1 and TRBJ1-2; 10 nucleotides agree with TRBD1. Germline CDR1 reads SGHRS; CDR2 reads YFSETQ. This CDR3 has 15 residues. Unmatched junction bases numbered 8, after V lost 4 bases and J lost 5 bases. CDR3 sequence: CASSIRQGAGYGYTF. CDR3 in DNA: TGCGCCAGCAGCATCCGACAGGGGGCGGGGTATGGCTACACCTTC.

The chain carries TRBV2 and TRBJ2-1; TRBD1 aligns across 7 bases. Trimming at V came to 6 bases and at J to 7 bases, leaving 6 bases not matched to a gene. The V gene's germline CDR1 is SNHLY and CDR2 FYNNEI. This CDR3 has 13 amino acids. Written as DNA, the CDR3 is TGTGCCAGCAGGGAATACAGGGGAAATGAGCAGTTCTTC. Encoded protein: CASREYRGNEQFF. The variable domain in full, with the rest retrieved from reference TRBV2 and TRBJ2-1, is EPEVTQTPSHQVTQMGQEVILRCVPISNHLYFYWYRQILGQKVEFLVSFYNNEISEKSEIFDDQFSVERPDGSNFTLKIRSTKLEDSAMYFCASREYRGNEQFFGPGTRLTVL.

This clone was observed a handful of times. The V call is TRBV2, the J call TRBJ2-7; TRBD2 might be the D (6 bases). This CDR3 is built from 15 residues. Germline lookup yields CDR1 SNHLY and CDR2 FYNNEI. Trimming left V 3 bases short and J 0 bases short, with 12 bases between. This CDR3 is CASSDAAGSSYEQYF. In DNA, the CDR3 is TGTGCCAGCAGTGATGCGGCGGGGAGCTCCTACGAGCAGTACTTC.

CDR3 amino acids: CASSLRKTRYQETQYF. CDR3 DNA: TGTGCCAGCAGCTTGAGGAAGACGAGATATCAGGAGACCCAGTACTTC. J is TRBJ2-5 and V is TRBV13; D gene unclear. Germline V gene lookup returns CDR1 PRHDT and CDR2 FYEKMQ (reference sequence). V dropped 3 bases and J dropped 5 bases, with 19 bases sitting between them. The length of the CDR3 is 16 residues.

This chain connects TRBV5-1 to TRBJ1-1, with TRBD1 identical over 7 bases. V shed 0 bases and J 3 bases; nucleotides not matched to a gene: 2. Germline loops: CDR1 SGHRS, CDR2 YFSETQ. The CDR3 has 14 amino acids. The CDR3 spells CASSLARGYTEAFF. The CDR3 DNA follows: TGCGCCAGCAGCTTGGCCAGGGGGTACACTGAAGCTTTCTTT.

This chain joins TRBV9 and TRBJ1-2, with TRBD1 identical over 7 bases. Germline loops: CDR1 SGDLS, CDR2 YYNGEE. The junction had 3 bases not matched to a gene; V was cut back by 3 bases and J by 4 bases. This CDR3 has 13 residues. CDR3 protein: CASSARTGYGYTF. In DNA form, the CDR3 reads TGTGCCAGCAGCGCAAGGACAGGCTATGGCTACACCTTC.

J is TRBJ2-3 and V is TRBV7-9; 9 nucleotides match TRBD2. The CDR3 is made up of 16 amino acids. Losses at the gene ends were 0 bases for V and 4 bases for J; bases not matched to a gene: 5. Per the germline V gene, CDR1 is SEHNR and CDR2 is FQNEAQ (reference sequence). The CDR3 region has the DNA TGTGCCAGCAGCTTAGCTCGCGGGAGGGCCCCAGATACGCAGTATTTT. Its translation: CASSLARGRAPDTQYF.

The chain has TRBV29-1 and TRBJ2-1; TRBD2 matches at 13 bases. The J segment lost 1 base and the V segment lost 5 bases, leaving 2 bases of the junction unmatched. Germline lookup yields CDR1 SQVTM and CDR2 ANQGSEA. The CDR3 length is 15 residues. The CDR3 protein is CSVWTSGRSYNEQFF. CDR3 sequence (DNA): TGCAGCGTTTGGACTAGCGGGAGATCCTACAATGAGCAGTTCTTC.

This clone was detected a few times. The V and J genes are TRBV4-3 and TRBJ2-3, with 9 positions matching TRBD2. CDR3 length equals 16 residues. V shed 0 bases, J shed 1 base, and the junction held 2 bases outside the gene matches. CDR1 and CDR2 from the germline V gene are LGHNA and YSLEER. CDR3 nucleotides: TGCGCCAGCAGCCAAGAACTAGCGGGCGGCACAGATACGCAGTATTTT. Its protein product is CASSQELAGGTDTQYF.

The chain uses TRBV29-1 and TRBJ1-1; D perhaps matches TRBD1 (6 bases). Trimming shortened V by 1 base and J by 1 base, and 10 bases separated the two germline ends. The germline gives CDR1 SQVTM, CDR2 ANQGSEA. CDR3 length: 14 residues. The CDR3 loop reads CSVEGGLGNTEAFF. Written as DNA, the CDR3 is TGCAGCGTTGAAGGGGGGCTAGGGAACACTGAAGCTTTCTTT.

The CDR3 reads CASKGARGNQPQHF. CDR3 coding DNA: TGTGCCAGCAAGGGGGCCAGGGGCAATCAGCCCCAGCATTTT. This chain links TRBV6-5 with TRBJ1-5; 7 positions match TRBD1. The J segment lost 2 bases and the V segment lost 7 bases, leaving 5 bases of the junction unmatched. The CDR3 spans 14 residues. Germline V CDR1 and CDR2: MNHEY, SVGAGI.

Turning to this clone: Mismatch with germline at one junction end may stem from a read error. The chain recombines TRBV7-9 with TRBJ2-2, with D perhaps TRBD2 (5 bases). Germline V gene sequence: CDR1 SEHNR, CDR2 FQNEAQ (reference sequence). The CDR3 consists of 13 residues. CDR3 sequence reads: CAHRVADTGELLF. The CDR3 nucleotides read TGTGCCCACCGGGTAGCCGACACCGGGGAGCTGCTTTTT.